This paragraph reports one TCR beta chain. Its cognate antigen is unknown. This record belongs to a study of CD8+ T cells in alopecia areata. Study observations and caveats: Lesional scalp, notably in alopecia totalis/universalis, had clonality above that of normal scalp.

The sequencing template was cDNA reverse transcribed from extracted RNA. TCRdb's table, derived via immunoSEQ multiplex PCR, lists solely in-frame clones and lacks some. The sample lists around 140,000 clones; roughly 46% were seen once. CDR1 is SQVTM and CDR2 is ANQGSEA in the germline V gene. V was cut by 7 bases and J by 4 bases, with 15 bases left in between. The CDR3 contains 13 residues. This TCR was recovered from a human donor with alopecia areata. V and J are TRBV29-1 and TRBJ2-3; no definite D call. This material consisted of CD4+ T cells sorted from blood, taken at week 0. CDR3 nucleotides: TGCAGCGGCTGGGGTGGTTCCGCAGATACGCAGTATTTT. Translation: CSGWGGSADTQYF.